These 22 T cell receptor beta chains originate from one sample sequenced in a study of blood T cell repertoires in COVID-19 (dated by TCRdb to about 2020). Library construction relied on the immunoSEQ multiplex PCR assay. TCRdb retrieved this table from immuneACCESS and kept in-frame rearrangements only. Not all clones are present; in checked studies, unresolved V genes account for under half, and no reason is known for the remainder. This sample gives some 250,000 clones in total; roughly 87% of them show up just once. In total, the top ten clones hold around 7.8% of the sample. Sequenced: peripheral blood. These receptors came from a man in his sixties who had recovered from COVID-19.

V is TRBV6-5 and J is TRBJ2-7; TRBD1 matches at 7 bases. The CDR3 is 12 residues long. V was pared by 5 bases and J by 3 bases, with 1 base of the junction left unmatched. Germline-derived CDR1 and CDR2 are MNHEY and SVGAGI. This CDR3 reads CASSRQGYEQYF. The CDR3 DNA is TGTGCCAGCAGTAGACAGGGCTACGAGCAGTACTTC.

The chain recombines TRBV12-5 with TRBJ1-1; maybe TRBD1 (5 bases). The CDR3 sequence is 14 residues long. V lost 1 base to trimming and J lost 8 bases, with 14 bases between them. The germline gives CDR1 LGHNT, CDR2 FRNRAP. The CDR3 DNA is TGTGCTAGTGGTTTGGGGGCAGGGCTTTGGGAAGCTTTCTTT. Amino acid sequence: CASGLGAGLWEAFF.

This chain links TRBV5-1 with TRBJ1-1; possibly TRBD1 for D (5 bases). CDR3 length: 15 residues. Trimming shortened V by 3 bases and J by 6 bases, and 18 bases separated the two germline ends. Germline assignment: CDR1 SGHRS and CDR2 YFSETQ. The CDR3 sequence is CASSSGLYDSSEAFF. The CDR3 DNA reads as TGCGCCAGCAGCTCGGGTTTATACGACAGTTCTGAAGCTTTCTTT.

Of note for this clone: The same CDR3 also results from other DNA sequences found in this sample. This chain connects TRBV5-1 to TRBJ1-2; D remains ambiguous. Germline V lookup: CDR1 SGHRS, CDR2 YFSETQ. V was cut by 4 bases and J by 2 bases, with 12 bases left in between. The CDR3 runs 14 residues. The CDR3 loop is CASSQTGTNYGYTF. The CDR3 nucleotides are TGCGCCAGCAGCCAGACGGGAACCAACTATGGCTACACCTTC.

The CDR3, as DNA: TGTGCCAGCAGTTTGGTCCTAGCCACTGAAGCTTTCTTT. It yields the protein CASSLVLATEAFF. The rearrangement joins TRBV28 to TRBJ1-1; D call uncertain. From germline, CDR1 is MDHEN and CDR2 SYDVKM. Trimming left V 3 bases short and J 4 bases short, with 9 bases between. The CDR3 is 13 amino acids.

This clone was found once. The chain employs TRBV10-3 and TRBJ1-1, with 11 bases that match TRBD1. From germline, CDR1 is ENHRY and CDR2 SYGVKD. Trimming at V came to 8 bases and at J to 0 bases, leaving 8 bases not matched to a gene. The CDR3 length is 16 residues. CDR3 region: CAIRADRGLLNTEAFF. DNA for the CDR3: TGTGCCATCCGGGCGGACAGGGGGCTTTTGAACACTGAAGCTTTCTTT.

CDR3 nucleotides: TGTGCCAGCAGTGAAGCAGCCCTTTACTATGGCTACACCTTC. It translates to CASSEAALYYGYTF. V gene TRBV6-1 combines with J gene TRBJ1-2; D unresolved. Trimming cost V 0 bases and J 3 bases, with 8 bases left between them. This CDR3 comprises 14 residues. Per the germline V gene, CDR1 is MNHNS and CDR2 is SASEGT.

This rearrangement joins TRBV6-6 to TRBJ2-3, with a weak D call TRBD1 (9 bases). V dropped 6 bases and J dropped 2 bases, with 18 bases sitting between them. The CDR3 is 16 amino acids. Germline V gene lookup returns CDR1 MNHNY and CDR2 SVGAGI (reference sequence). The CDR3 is CASSPGRDRATDTQYF. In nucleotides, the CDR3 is TGTGCCAGCAGCCCCGGGAGGGACAGGGCCACAGATACGCAGTATTTT.

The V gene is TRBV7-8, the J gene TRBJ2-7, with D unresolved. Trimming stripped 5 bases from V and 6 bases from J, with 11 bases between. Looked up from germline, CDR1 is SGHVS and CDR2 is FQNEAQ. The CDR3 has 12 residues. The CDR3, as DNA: TGTGCCAGCAGCCCCCAGGCCTCCGAGCAGTACTTC. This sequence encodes CASSPQASEQYF.

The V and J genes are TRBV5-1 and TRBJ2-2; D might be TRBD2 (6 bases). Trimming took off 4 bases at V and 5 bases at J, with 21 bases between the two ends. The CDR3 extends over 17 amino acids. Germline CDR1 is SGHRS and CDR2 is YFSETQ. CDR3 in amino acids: CASSESPGLGATGELFF. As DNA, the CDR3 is TGCGCCAGCAGCGAAAGCCCGGGACTCGGGGCGACCGGGGAGCTGTTTTTT.

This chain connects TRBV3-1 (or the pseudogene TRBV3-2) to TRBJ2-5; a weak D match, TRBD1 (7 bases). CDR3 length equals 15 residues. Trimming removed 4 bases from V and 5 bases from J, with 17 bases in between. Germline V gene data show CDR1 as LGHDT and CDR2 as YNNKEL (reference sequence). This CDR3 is CASSLQQGRLETQYF. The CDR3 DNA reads TGTGCCAGCAGCCTACAACAGGGGAGGCTTGAGACCCAGTACTTC.

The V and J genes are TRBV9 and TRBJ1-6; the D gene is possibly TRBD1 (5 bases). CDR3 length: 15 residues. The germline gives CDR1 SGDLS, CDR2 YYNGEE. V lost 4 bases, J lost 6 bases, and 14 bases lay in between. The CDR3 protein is CASSPGGGGNSPLHF. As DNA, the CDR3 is TGTGCCAGCAGCCCCGGCGGGGGTGGTAATTCACCCCTCCACTTT. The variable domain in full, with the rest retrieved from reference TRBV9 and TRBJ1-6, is DSGVTQTPKHLITATGQRVTLRCSPRSGDLSVYWYQQSLDQGLQFLIQYYNGEERAKGNILERFSAQQFPDLHSELNLSSLELGDSALYFCASSPGGGGNSPLHFGNGTRLTVT.

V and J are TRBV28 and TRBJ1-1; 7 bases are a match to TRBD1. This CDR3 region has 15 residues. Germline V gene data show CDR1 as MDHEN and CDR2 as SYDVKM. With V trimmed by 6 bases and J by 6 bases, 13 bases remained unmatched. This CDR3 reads CASRLPAGQRAEAFF. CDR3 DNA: TGTGCCAGCAGACTCCCCGCGGGACAGAGAGCTGAAGCTTTCTTT.

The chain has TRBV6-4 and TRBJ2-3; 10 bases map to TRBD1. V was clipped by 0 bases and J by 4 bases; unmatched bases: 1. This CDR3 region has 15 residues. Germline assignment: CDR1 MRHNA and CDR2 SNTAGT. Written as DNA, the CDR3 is TGTGCCAGCAGTGACTCGACAGGGGGCTCAGATACGCAGTATTTT. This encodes CASSDSTGGSDTQYF.

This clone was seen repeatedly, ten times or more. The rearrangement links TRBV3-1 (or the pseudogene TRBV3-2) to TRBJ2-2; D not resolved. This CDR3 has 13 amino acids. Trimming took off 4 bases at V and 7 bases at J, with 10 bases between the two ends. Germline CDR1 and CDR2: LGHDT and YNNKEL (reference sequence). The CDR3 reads CASSPRVLGELFF. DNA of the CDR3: TGTGCCAGCAGCCCCCGTGTTCTCGGGGAGCTGTTTTTT.

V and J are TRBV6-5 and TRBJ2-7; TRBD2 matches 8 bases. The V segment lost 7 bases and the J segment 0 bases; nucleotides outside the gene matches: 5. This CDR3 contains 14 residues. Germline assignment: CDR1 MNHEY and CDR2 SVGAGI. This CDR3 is CASNAGGLSYEQYF. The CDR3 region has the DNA TGTGCCAGCAATGCGGGGGGTCTCTCCTACGAGCAGTACTTC.

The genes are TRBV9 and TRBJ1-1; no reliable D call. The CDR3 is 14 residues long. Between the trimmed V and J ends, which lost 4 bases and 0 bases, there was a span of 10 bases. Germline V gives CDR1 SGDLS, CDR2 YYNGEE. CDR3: CASSQTTMNTEAFF. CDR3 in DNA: TGTGCCAGCAGCCAGACAACGATGAACACTGAAGCTTTCTTT.

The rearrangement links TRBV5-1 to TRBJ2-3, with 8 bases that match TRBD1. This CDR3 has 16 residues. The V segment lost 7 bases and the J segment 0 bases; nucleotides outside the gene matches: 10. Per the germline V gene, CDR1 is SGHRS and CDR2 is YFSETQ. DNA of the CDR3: TGCGCCAGCTCGACAGGGGAGCTTCTTAGCACAGATACGCAGTATTTT. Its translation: CASSTGELLSTDTQYF.

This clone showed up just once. This CDR3 is CASSIGTGRAEAFF. In DNA form, the CDR3 reads TGTGCCAGTAGTATAGGGACAGGGAGGGCTGAAGCTTTCTTT. V gene TRBV19 combines with J gene TRBJ1-1; 8 bases fit TRBD1. Looked up from germline, CDR1 is LNHDA and CDR2 is SQIVND (reference sequence). After removal of 1 base from V and 6 bases from J, the junction contained 4 bases not matched to a gene. The length of the CDR3 is 14 residues.

Here the CDR3 reads CASSLDRQGWYGYTF. The CDR3 DNA reads TGTGCCAGCAGCTTGGATCGTCAGGGGTGGTATGGCTACACCTTC. V gene TRBV5-6 combines with J gene TRBJ1-2, with D possibly being TRBD1 (6 bases). Trimming shortened V by 0 bases and J by 5 bases, and 14 bases separated the two germline ends. The germline V gene encodes CDR1 SGHDT and CDR2 YYEEEE. The CDR3 sequence is 15 residues long. Variable domain in full (rest from reference TRBV5-6 and TRBJ1-2): DAGVTQSPTHLIKTRGQQVTLRCSPKSGHDTVSWYQQALGQGPQFIFQYYEEEERQRGNFPDRFSGHQFPNYSSELNVNALLLGDSALYLCASSLDRQGWYGYTFGSGTRLTVV.

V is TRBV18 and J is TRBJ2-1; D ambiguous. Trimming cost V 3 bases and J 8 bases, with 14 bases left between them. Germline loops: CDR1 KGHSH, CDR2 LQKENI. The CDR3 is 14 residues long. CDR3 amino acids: CASSPRPARDEQFF. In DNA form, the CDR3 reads TGTGCCAGCTCACCTAGGCCGGCTCGGGATGAGCAGTTCTTC.

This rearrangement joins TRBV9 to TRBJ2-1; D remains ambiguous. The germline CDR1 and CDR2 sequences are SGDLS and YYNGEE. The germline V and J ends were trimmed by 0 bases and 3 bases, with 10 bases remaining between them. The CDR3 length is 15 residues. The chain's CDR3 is CASSVGVAGYNEQFF. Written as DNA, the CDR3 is TGTGCCAGCAGCGTAGGGGTAGCCGGCTACAATGAGCAGTTCTTC.